This T cell receptor (beta chain) is from a study of T-cell memory formation after mild COVID-19. Overall study: The TCR clusters were mostly specific to one donor. Notes on the study in general: Proof of SARS-CoV-2 specificity was absent for the second-wave clones that crested on day 37. Memory sampled before infection contained some responding clones, suggesting cross-reactive memory joined.

A 5'RACE reaction primed in the constant segment made cDNA libraries of TCR alpha and TCR beta, and these carried sample barcodes and UMIs. One entry per CDR3 protein, called by TCRdb with MiXCR from the 5' RACE reads. The sample shows approximately 580,000 distinct CDR3 sequences, approximately 20% of them seen only once. Germline CDR1 MGHRA, CDR2 YSYEKL. The ends were cut back, 0 bases at V and 4 bases at J, with 18 bases in the middle. The length of the CDR3 is 17 residues. Notes on this clonotype: Antigen specificity is unknown.

This TCR came from an adult woman who had mild COVID-19 (a few samples of this study predate the infection). Cell type and time point are not known. V is TRBV4-1 and J is TRBJ1-2; D remains ambiguous. Sequences were obtained from PBMCs or a T cell subset sorted from them (not recorded which). This CDR3 reads CASSQDLDGRRLYGYTF. CDR3 nucleotide sequence: TGCGCCAGCAGCCAAGATTTGGATGGCCGGCGGCTCTATGGCTACACCTTC.